A selection of T cell receptor beta chains follows, all from one sample in a study of Ad26.COV2.S vaccination and SARS-CoV-2 variants. Data came from immunoSEQ multiplex PCR; TCRdb stores just in-frame clones and leaves some out. This sample has roughly 420,000 clones, with 89% found just once. Material: peripheral blood, obtained in a trial of Ad26.COV2.S vaccine versus placebo. These receptors originate from a person between 18 and 65 years old who received the Ad26.COV2.S COVID-19 vaccine or a placebo. Both conserved end residues are part of each CDR3. A D gene is named only where the DNA matches it firmly. Clone size is stated in some rows and not others, as once, few, many or a class when expanded.

clone_size d_call j_call v_call cdr3_aa cdr3_nt
- - TRBJ1-2 TRBV5-1 CASSPFTGNYGYTF TGCGCCAGCAGCCCCTTCACAGGGAACTATGGCTACACCTTC
- - TRBJ1-6 TRBV19 CASSTGTLKGLSPLHF TGTGCCAGTAGTACCGGGACACTCAAGGGGCTGTCACCCCTCCACTTT
- TRBD1 TRBJ1-2 TRBV5-5 CASSLVSGTGGYGYTF TGTGCCAGCAGCTTGGTCTCTGGGACAGGGGGCTATGGCTACACCTTC
- TRBD2 TRBJ2-2 TRBV5-6 CASSFLGLAGPDTGELFF TGTGCCAGCAGCTTCTTGGGACTAGCGGGACCTGACACCGGGGAGCTGTTTTTT
- TRBD1 TRBJ1-1 TRBV5-1 CASSLAVTGDTEAFF TGCGCCAGCAGCTTGGCCGTGACAGGGGACACTGAAGCTTTCTTT
- - TRBJ2-7 TRBV10-3 CAIRRDSSYEQYF TGTGCCATCAGAAGAGACAGCTCCTACGAGCAGTACTTC
- - TRBJ1-2 TRBV20-1 CSARVAYGYTF TGCAGTGCTAGAGTGGCCTATGGCTACACCTTC
- TRBD1 TRBJ2-1 TRBV11-2 CASSLYGTGAGIYNEQFF TGTGCCAGCAGCTTATACGGGACAGGGGCTGGAATTTACAATGAGCAGTTCTTC
- - TRBJ2-5 TRBV7-3 CASSLNRLETQYF TGTGCCAGCAGCTTAAACAGGTTGGAGACCCAGTACTTC
- - TRBJ2-2 TRBV3-1/TRBV3-2 CASSLAGELFF TGTGCCAGCAGCCTCGCGGGGGAGCTGTTTTTT
few - TRBJ1-5 TRBV4-2 CASSQDSARGVQHF TGTGCCAGCAGCCAAGACTCAGCACGCGGAGTCCAGCATTTT
- - TRBJ2-3 TRBV5-8 CASSLGPRDTQYF TGTGCCAGCAGCTTGGGCCCCCGAGATACGCAGTATTTT
- TRBD1 TRBJ1-1 TRBV9 CASSSHRGEAFF TGTGCCAGCAGCTCCCACAGGGGTGAAGCTTTCTTT
few - TRBJ1-5 TRBV21-1 CASSKGGQGNQPQHF TGTGCCAGCAGCAAGGGGGGGCAGGGGAATCAGCCCCAGCATTTT
- TRBD1 TRBJ1-3 TRBV2 CARETGVGNTIYF TGTGCCAGGGAGACAGGGGTTGGAAACACCATATATTTT
- - TRBJ2-7 TRBV4-3 CASSQEGWGLYEQYF TGCGCCAGCAGCCAAGAAGGCTGGGGGCTCTACGAGCAGTACTTC
- - TRBJ1-1 TRBV7-9 CASSLAARNTEAFF TGTGCCAGCAGCTTAGCAGCTCGGAACACTGAAGCTTTCTTT
- - TRBJ1-2 TRBV2 CASSEAGAGSGYTF TGTGCCAGCAGTGAAGCGGGGGCAGGGAGTGGCTACACCTTC